This T cell receptor beta chain stems from a study of T cells in Graves' hyperthyroidism and ophthalmopathy. Study background: Peripheral blood collection took place at initial diagnosis, before any treatment.

Study-level findings and limits: Among thyroid clonotypes expanded above 0.001, most also appeared in blood.

The CDR3 is 15 amino acids. CDR1 is MDHEN, CDR2 SYDVKM, per germline. V shed 9 bases, J shed 3 bases, and the junction held 6 bases outside the gene matches. In regard to this clonotype: What it recognizes is unknown.

Lactation, pregnancy, other autoimmune disease or uncontrolled infection led to exclusion of patients. Fresh peripheral blood, about 9.6 ml, yielded the PBMCs. Researchers amplified the TCR beta CDR3 regions from RNA transcripts. A set of HTBI primers served as the primers for a first-round RT-PCR of the TCR CDR3. One entry per CDR3 protein, called by TCRdb with MiXCR from the multiplex PCR reads. The sample shows hundreds of thousands of distinct CDR3 sequences, 12% to 15% of them seen only once. The sequencing input was blood. The clonotype comes from a middle-aged woman with Graves' hyperthyroidism. The rearrangement uses TRBV28 and TRBJ2-6; 9 bases align to TRBD1. The CDR3 spells CASWGQGVGANVLTF. CDR3 DNA sequence: TGTGCCAGTTGGGGACAGGGAGTTGGGGCCAACGTCCTGACTTTC.